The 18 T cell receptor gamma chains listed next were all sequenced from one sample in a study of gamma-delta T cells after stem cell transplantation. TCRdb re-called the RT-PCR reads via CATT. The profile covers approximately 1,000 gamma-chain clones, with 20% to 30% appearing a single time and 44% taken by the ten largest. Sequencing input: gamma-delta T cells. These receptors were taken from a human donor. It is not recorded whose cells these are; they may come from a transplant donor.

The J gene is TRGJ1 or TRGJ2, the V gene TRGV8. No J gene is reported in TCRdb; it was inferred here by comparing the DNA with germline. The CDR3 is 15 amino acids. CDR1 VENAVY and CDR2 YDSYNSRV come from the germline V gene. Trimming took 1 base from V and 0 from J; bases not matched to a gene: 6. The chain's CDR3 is CATWDSLTNYYKKLF. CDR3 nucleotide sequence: TGTGCCACCTGGGATAGCCTGACGAATTATTATAAGAAACTCTTT.

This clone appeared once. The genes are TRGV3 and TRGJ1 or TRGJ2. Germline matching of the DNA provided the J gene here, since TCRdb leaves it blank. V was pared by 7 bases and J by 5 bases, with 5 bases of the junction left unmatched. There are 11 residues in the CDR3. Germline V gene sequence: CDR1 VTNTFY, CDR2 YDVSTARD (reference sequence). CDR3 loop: CATCVNYKKLF. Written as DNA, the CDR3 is TGTGCCACCTGCGTGAATTATAAGAAACTCTTT.

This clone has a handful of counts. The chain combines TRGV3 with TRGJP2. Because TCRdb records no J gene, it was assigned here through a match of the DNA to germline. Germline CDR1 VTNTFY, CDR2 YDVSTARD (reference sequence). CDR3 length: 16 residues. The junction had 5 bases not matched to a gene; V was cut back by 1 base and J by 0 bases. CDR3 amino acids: CATWDSYYSSDWIKTF. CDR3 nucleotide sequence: TGTGCCACCTGGGACAGTTATTATAGTAGTGATTGGATCAAGACGTTT.

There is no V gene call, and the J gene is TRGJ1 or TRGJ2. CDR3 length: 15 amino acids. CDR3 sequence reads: CATWDGPRHSNKKLF. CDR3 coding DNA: TGTGCCACCTGGGACGGGCCCCGCCATTCGAATAAGAAACTCTTT.

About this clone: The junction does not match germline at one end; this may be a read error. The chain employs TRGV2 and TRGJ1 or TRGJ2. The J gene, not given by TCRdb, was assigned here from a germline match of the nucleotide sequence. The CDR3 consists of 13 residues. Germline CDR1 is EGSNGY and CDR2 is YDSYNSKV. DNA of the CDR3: TGCGCCACCTGGGACGAGTTTTATTATAAGAAACTCTTT. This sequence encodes CATWDEFYYKKLF.

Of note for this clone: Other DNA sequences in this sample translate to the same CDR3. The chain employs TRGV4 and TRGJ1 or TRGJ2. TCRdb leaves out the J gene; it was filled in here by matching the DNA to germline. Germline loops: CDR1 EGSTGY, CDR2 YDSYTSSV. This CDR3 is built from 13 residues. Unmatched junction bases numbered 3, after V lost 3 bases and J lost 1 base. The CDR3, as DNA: TGTGCCACCTGGGATAAAAATTATTATAAGAAACTCTTT. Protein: CATWDKNYYKKLF.

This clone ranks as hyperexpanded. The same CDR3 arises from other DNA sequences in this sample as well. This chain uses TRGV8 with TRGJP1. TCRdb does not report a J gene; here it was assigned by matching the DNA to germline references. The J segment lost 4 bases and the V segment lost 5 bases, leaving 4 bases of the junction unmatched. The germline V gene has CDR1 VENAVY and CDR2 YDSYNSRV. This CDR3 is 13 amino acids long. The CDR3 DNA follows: TGTGCCACCTGGGGCTTCACTGGTTGGTTCAAGATATTT. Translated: CATWGFTGWFKIF.

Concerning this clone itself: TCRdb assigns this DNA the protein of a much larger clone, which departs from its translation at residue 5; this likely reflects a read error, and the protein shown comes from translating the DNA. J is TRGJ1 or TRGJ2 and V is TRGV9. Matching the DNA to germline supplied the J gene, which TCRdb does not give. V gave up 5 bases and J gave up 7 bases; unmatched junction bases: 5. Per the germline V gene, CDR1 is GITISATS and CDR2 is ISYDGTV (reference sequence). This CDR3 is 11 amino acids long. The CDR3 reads CALWGGYKKLF. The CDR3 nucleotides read TGTGCCTTGTGGGGGGGATATAAGAAACTCTTT.

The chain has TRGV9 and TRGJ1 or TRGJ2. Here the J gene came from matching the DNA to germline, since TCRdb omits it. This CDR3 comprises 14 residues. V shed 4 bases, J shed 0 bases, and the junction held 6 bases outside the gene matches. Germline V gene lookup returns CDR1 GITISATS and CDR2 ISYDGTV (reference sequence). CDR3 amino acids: CALWEEMNYYKKLF. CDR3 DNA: TGTGCCTTGTGGGAAGAAATGAATTATTATAAGAAACTCTTT.

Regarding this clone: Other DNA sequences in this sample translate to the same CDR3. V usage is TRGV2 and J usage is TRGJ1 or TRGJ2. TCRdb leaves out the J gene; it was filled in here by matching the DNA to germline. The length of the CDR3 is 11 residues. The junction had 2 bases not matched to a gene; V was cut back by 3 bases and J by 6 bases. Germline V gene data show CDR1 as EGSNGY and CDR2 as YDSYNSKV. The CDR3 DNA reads TGTGCCACCTGGGACTCTTATAAGAAACTCTTT. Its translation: CATWDSYKKLF.

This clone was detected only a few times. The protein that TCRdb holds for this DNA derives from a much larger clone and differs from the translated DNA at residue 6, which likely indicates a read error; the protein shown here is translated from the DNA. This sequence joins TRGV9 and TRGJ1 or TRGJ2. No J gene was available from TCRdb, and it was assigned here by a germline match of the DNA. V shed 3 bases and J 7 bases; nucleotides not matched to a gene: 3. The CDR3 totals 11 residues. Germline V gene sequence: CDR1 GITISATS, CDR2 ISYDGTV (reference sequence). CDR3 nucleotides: TGTGCCTTGTGGGAGAGATATAAGAAACTCTTT. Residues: CALWERYKKLF.

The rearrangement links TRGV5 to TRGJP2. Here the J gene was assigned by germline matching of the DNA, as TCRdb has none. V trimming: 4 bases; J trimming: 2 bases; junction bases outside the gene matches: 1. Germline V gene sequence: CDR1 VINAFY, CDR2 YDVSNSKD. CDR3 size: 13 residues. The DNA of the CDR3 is TGTGCCACCTGGGAGAGTAGTGATTGGATCAAGACGTTT. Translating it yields CATWESSDWIKTF.

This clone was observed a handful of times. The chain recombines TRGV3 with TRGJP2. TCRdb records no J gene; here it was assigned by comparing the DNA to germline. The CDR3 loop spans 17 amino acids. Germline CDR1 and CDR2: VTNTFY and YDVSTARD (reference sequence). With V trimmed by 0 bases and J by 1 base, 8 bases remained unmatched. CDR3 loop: CATWDRPGVSSDWIKTF. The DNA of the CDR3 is TGTGCCACCTGGGACAGGCCGGGGGTTAGTAGTGATTGGATCAAGACGTTT.

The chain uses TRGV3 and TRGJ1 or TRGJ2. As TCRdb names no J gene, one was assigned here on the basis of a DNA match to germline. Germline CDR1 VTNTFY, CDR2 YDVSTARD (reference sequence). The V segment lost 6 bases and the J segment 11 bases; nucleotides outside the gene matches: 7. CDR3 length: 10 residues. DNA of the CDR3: TGTGCCACCTGGCTCAGAGAGAAACTCTTT. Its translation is CATWLREKLF.

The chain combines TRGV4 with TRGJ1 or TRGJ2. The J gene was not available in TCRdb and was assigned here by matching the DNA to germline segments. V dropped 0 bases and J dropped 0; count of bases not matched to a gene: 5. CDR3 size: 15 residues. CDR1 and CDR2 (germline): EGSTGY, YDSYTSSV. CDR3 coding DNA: TGTGCCACCTGGGATGGGCCCATGAATTATTATAAGAAACTCTTT. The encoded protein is CATWDGPMNYYKKLF.

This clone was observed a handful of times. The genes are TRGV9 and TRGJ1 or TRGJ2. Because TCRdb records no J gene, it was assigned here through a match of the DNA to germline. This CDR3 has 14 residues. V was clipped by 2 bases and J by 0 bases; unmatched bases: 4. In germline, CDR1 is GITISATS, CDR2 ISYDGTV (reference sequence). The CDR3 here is CALWEGRNYYKKLF. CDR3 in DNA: TGTGCCTTGTGGGAGGGGAGGAATTATTATAAGAAACTCTTT.

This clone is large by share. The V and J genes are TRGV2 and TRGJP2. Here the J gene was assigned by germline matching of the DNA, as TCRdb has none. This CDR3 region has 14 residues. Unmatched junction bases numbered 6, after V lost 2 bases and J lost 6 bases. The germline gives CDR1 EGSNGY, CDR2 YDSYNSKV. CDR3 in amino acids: CATWDVDGDWIKTF. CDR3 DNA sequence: TGTGCCACCTGGGACGTGGATGGTGATTGGATCAAGACGTTT.

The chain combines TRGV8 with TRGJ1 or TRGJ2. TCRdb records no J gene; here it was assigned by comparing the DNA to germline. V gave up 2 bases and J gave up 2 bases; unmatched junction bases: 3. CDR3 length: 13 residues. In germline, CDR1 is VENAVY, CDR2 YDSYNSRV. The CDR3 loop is CATWDKYYYKKLF. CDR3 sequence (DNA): TGTGCCACCTGGGATAAATATTATTATAAGAAACTCTTT.